The T cell receptor (beta chain) described here comes from a study of graft-versus-host responses after intestinal transplantation. Study-wide context: Once they had received anti-thymocyte globulin induction, all recipients took tacrolimus and steroids for around 3 years. Study-wide results and limits: Researchers found GvH clones in recipient marrow, and some showed up first in ileum or blood.

Responders labeled with CFSE (about 200,000) were plated with about 200,000 irradiated, violet-dye-labeled stimulators. CD4 and CD8 responders that proliferated in the reaction were FACS-sorted. TCRdb's table, derived via immunoSEQ multiplex PCR, lists solely in-frame clones and lacks some. The data hold some 9,600 clones, with about 30% observed a single time. Germline CDR1 and CDR2: MNHEY and SMNVEV (reference sequence). CDR3 size: 15 residues. V gave up 4 bases and J gave up 7 bases, with 14 bases separating them. Material: alloreactive CD8+ T cells from a mixed lymphocyte reaction culture, obtained before intestinal transplant. The subset was: CFSE-low proliferating T cells sorted from approximately 6-day pre-transplant mixed lymphocyte reaction (GvH or HvG direction). This rearrangement joins TRBV27 to TRBJ1-6, with D maybe TRBD1 (6 bases). The receptor was isolated from a human patient who received an intestinal transplant. CDR3 in DNA: TGTGCCAGCAGTTGGGGGGGGCTACACAATTCACCCCTCCACTTT. It specifies CASSWGGLHNSPLHF.